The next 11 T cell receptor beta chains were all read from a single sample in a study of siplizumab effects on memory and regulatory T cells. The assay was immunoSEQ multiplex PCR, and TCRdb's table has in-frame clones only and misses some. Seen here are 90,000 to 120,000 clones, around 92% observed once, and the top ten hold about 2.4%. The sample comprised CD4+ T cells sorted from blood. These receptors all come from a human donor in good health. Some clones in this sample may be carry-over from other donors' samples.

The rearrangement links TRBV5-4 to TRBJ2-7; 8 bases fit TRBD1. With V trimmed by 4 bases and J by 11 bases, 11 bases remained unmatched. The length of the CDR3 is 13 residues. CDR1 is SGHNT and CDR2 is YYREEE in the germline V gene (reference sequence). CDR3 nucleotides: TGTGCCAGCAGCCCCGGTGGTCGACAGGGGAAGTACTTC. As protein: CASSPGGRQGKYF.

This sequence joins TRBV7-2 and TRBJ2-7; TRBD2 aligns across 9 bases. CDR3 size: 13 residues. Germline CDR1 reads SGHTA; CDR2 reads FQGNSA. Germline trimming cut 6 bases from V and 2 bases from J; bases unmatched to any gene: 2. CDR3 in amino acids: CASSWTSAYEQYF. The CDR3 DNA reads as TGTGCCAGCAGTTGGACTAGCGCCTACGAGCAGTACTTC.

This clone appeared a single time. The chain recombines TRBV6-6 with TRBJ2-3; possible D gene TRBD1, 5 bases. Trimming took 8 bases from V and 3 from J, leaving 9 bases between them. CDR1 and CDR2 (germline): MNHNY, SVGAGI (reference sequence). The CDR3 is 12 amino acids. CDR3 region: CASLGATDTQYF. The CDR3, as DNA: TGTGCCAGCTTAGGGGCGACAGATACGCAGTATTTT.

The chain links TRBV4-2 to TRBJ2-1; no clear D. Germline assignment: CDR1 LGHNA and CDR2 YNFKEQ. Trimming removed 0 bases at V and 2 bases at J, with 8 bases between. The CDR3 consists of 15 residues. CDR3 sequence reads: CASSQDRAAYNEQFF. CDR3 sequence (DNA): TGTGCCAGCAGCCAAGATAGGGCAGCCTACAATGAGCAGTTCTTC.

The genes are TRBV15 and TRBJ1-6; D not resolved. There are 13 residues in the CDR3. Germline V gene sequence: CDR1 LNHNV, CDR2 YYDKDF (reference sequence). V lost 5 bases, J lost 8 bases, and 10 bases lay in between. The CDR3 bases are TGTGCCACCAGCCCAAGGGAGGATTCACCCCTCCACTTT. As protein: CATSPREDSPLHF.

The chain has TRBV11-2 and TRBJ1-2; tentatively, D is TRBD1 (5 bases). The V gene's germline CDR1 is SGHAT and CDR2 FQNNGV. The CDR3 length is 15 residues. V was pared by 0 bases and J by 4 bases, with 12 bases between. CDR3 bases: TGTGCCAGCAGCTTAGAGCCAGGGCATACCTATGGCTACACCTTC. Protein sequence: CASSLEPGHTYGYTF.

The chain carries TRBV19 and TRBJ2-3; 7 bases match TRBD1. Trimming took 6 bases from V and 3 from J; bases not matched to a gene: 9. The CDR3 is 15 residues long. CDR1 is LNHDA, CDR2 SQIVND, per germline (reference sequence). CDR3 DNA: TGTGCCAGTAGCAAGGGGGCAAGGGGGACAGATACGCAGTATTTT. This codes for CASSKGARGTDTQYF.

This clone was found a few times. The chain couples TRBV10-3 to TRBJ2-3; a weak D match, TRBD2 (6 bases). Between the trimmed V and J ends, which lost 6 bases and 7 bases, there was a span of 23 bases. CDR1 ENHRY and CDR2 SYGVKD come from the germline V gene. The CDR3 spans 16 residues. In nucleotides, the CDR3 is TGTGCCATCAGGGATAGCACCGGGACTGGCACGTATACGCAGTATTTT. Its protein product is CAIRDSTGTGTYTQYF.

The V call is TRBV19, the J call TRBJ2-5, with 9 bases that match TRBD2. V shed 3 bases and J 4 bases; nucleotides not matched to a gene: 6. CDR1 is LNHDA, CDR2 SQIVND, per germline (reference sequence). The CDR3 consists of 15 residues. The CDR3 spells CASSILGTSRETQYF. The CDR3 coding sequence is TGTGCCAGTAGTATCCTCGGGACTAGCAGAGAGACCCAGTACTTC.

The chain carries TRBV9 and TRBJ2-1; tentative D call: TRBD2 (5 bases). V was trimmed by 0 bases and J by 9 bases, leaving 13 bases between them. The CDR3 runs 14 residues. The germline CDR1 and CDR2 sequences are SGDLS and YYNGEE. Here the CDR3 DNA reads TGTGCCAGCAGCGTAGCTACAAGCGGAGGTGAGCAGTTCTTC. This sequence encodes CASSVATSGGEQFF. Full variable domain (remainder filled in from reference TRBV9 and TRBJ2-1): DSGVTQTPKHLITATGQRVTLRCSPRSGDLSVYWYQQSLDQGLQFLIQYYNGEERAKGNILERFSAQQFPDLHSELNLSSLELGDSALYFCASSVATSGGEQFFGPGTRLTVL.

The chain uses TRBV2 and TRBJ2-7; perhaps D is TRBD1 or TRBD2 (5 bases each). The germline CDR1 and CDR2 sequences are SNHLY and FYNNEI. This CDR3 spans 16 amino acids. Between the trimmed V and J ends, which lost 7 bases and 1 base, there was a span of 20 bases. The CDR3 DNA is TGTGCCAGCAAGGTGGATGAGGGGTGGGGATCCTACGAGCAGTACTTC. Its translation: CASKVDEGWGSYEQYF.